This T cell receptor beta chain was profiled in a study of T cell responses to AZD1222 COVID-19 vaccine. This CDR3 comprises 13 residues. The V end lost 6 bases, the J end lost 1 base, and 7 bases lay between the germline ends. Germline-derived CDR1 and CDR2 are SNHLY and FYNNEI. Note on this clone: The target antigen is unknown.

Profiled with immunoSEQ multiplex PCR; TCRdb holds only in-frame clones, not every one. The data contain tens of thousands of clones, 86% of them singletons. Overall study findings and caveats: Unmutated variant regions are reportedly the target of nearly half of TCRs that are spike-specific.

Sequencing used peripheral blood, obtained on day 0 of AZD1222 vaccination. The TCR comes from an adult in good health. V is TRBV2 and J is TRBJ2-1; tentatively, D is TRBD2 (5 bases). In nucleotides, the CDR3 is TGTGCCAGCAGCCGGGATTCCTACAATGAGCAGTTCTTC. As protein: CASSRDSYNEQFF.